Below, 5 T cell receptor beta chains from the same sample are listed, as sequenced in a study of OX40 agonist ivuxolimab in advanced cancers. Sequencing was performed with immunoSEQ multiplex PCR; in TCRdb, only in-frame clones are kept and a portion is missing. The profile covers about 110,000 clones, with 91% appearing a single time and roughly 0.66% taken by the ten largest. The starting material was CD4+ or CD8+ T cells sorted from blood, obtained in a trial of the OX40 agonist ivuxolimab. Receptors were obtained from an adult with an advanced solid tumor such as melanoma, head and neck, liver or kidney cancer.

The rearrangement uses TRBV5-1 and TRBJ2-1, with D perhaps assigned TRBD1 or TRBD2 (7 bases each). Germline V gives CDR1 SGHRS, CDR2 YFSETQ. The V gene lost 4 bases and the J gene lost 9 bases, with 20 bases spanning the gap. This CDR3 comprises 15 residues. The CDR3 protein is CASSPRETGLGEQFF. The DNA for the CDR3 is TGCGCCAGCAGCCCGCGGGAGACAGGGTTGGGTGAGCAGTTCTTC.

This chain uses TRBV6-5 with TRBJ1-4; no clear D. The CDR3 consists of 15 residues. CDR1 and CDR2 from the germline V gene are MNHEY and SVGAGI. Trimming stripped 0 bases from V and 3 bases from J, with 8 bases between. DNA for the CDR3: TGTGCCAGCAGTTACTCGGACCGTTCTAATGAAAAACTGTTTTTT. It encodes CASSYSDRSNEKLFF.

The chain links TRBV4-2 to TRBJ2-7, with 8 bases aligning to TRBD2. The CDR3 length is 16 residues. Trimming removed 3 bases from V and 0 bases from J; junction bases left unmatched: 7. Per germline, CDR1 LGHNA and CDR2 YNFKEQ. In nucleotides, the CDR3 is TGTGCCAGCAGCCACACAAGCGGGGGAAGCTCCTACGAGCAGTACTTC. It translates to CASSHTSGGSSYEQYF.

The genes are TRBV9 and TRBJ2-1, with 12 nucleotides matching TRBD1. CDR1 SGDLS and CDR2 YYNGEE come from the germline V gene. The V and J ends lost 0 bases and 7 bases, in that order; junction bases with no gene match: 5. This CDR3 is built from 16 residues. CDR3 nucleotide sequence: TGTGCCAGCAGCGTAGGAGGGACAGGGGGCTGGAATGAGCAGTTCTTC. Amino acid sequence: CASSVGGTGGWNEQFF.

This CDR3 is CASSPVTDTQYF. In nucleotides, the CDR3 is TGTGCCAGCAGTCCTGTAACAGATACGCAGTATTTT. V is TRBV2 and J is TRBJ2-3, with D uncertain. Germline CDR1 and CDR2: SNHLY and FYNNEI. V lost 5 bases, J lost 3 bases, and 6 bases lay in between. The CDR3 totals 12 residues.